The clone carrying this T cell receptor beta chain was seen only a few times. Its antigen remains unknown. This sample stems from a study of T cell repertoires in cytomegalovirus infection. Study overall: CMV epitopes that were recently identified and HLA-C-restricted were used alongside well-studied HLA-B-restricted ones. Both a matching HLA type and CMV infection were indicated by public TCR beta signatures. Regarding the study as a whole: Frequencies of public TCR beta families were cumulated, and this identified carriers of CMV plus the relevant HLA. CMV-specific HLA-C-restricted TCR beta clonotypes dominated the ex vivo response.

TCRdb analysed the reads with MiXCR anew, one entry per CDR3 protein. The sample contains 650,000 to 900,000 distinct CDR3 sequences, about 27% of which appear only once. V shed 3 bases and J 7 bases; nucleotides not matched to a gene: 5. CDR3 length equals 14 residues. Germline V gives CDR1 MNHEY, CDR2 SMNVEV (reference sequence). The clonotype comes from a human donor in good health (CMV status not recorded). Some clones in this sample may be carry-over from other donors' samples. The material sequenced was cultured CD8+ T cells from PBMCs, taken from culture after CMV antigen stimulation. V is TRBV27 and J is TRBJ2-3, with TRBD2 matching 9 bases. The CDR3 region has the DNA TGTGCCAGCAGTTTCCAGCGGGGGGCACATACGCAGTATTTT. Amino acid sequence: CASSFQRGAHTQYF.